This TCR beta chain was identified during a study of PD-1 blockade in classical Hodgkin lymphoma. The CDR3 covers 14 residues. Germline V CDR1 and CDR2: SGHVS, FQNEAQ. V was cut by 0 bases and J by 5 bases, with 8 bases left in between. This table comes from immunoSEQ multiplex PCR, and its TCRdb copy is limited to in-frame clones, with some not included. The sample has tens of thousands of clones, roughly 78% seen once. The study, taken as a whole, reports: Repertoire differences lack defined causes, possibly disease activity or prior therapy.

Every patient had relapsed following autologous stem cell transplantation, and cohorts differed in brentuximab vedotin exposure. Concerning this clone: As yet, its antigen is unknown.

The J gene is TRBJ2-1, the V gene TRBV7-8; D is unresolved. Sequenced material: peripheral blood mononuclear cells (PBMCs), taken at baseline. This TCR was recovered from a human donor with classical Hodgkin lymphoma. The CDR3 spells CASSLARHNNEQFF. CDR3 in DNA: TGTGCCAGCAGCTTAGCCCGACACAACAATGAGCAGTTCTTC.